Listed below are T cell receptor beta chains from one sample, sequenced in a study of T cells expressing NK-cell markers. With the 5' RACE reads reprocessed, TCRdb shows one record per CDR3 protein and no DNA. The listing contains under 500,000 distinct CDR3 sequences. Sequenced material: blood T cells: a sorted CD56 or NKG2C T cell subset, CD4+ or CD8+ T cells, or bulk PBMC T cells (not recorded which). These receptors came from a woman aged 18 to 75 in good health. The CDR3 runs from the conserved cysteine through the conserved F or W.

V: TRBV6-6; J: TRBJ2-1; length: 12; CDR3: CASSSGWNEQFF
V: TRBV20-1; J: TRBJ2-3; length: 14; CDR3: CSARENRGTDTQYF
V: TRBV19; J: TRBJ2-1; length: 15; CDR3: CASSDSGGGYNEQFF
V: TRBV6-2/TRBV6-3; J: TRBJ1-4; length: 14; CDR3: CASNSGTGSEKLFF
V: TRBV7-2; J: TRBJ2-7; length: 11; CDR3: CASSSHYEQYF
V: TRBV25-1; J: TRBJ2-5; length: 16; CDR3: CASSVGRGEFLETQYF
V: TRBV24-1; J: TRBJ1-5; length: 13; CDR3: CATKADSNQPQHF
V: TRBV25-1; J: TRBJ1-1; length: 14; CDR3: CASSEIQKNTEAFF
V: TRBV4-3; J: TRBJ2-1; length: 16; CDR3: CASSQGGLAGTHEQFF
V: TRBV7-8; J: TRBJ2-7; length: 15; CDR3: CASSTAGTGVYKQYF
V: TRBV25-1; J: TRBJ1-2; length: 13; CDR3: CASSEGVYYGYTF
V: TRBV25-1; J: TRBJ2-5; length: 12; CDR3: CATAGDVETQYF
V: TRBV5-1; J: TRBJ1-5; length: 15; CDR3: CASSLVTGSNQPQHF
V: TRBV6-2/TRBV6-3; J: TRBJ2-7; length: 15; CDR3: CASSYPDLSSYEQYF
V: TRBV24-1; J: TRBJ1-5; length: 14; CDR3: CATNRVVGNQPQHF
V: TRBV12-3/TRBV12-4; J: TRBJ2-3; length: 12; CDR3: CASSFYPNTQYF
V: TRBV20-1; J: TRBJ2-3; length: 14; CDR3: CSAESGTSTDTQYF
V: TRBV20-1; J: TRBJ2-1; length: 17; CDR3: CSARDHQRGSSYNEQFF
V: TRBV20-1; J: TRBJ2-5; length: 17; CDR3: CSATSGLAPRLQETQYF
V: TRBV6-1; J: TRBJ1-3; length: 14; CDR3: CASIQQGTGNTIYF
V: TRBV20-1; J: TRBJ1-2; length: 13; CDR3: CSARPDRGRIHTF
V: TRBV12-3/TRBV12-4; J: TRBJ2-7; length: 12; CDR3: CASSQDSYEQYF
V: TRBV24-1; J: TRBJ2-5; length: 15; CDR3: CATSDPGRDYGTQYF
V: TRBV5-1; J: TRBJ2-7; length: 14; CDR3: CASSVTSGGYEQYF
V: TRBV12-3/TRBV12-4; J: TRBJ2-2; length: 14; CDR3: CASSLGAWTGELFF
V: TRBV27; J: TRBJ2-4; length: 16; CDR3: CASSKDRVLPKNIQYF
V: TRBV18; J: TRBJ1-2; length: 13; CDR3: CASSPEGISGYTF
V: TRBV7-2; J: TRBJ2-2; length: 15; CDR3: CASSLTTDSTGELFF
V: TRBV7-2; J: TRBJ2-7; length: 13; CDR3: CASIPGAAYEQYF